This entry lists 12 T cell receptor beta chains sequenced from one sample in a study of T-cell reconstitution after alpha-beta-depleted transplantation in children. Unique molecular identifiers were used to barcode this TCRbeta library. TCRdb re-called the PCR reads with MiXCR, one entry per CDR3 protein. This sample carries fewer than 550,000 distinct CDR3 sequences, roughly a tenth of them seen once, and the ten largest clones take 4.5% to 6%. Sequenced here: PBMCs from the stem cell graft donor, sampled from the stem cell graft. These receptors were obtained from a human donor who donated a stem cell graft to a child with acute myeloid leukemia.

This clonotype has a count of ten or more. This rearrangement joins TRBV7-3 to TRBJ2-5; perhaps TRBD2 as D (5 bases). Trimming stripped 4 bases from V and 5 bases from J, with 11 bases between. The CDR3 loop spans 13 amino acids. Germline assignment: CDR1 SGHTA and CDR2 FQGTGA. Written as DNA, the CDR3 is TGTGCCAGCAGCTCCGGGGTTGGGGAGACCCAGTACTTC. This sequence encodes CASSSGVGETQYF.

The chain is built from TRBV5-1 and TRBJ1-1; 7 positions agree with TRBD1. Germline trimming cut 5 bases from V and 1 base from J; bases unmatched to any gene: 5. Looked up from germline, CDR1 is SGHRS and CDR2 is YFSETQ. The CDR3 is 14 amino acids. CDR3 protein: CASRTGTANTEAFF. The CDR3 nucleotides are TGCGCCAGCAGAACCGGGACAGCGAACACTGAAGCTTTCTTT.

The chain links TRBV29-1 to TRBJ2-5; possibly TRBD1 or TRBD2 for D (5 bases each). CDR3 length: 15 residues. V was cut by 4 bases and J by 5 bases, with 20 bases left in between. CDR1 and CDR2 (germline): SQVTM, ANQGSEA. The CDR3 DNA reads TGCAGCGTTGGAGGGTATCGGGTCAGGGTTGAGACCCAGTACTTC. Translating gives CSVGGYRVRVETQYF.

This clonotype was counted only a few times. V and J are TRBV20-1 and TRBJ1-6; 7 bases agree with TRBD1. Germline assignment: CDR1 DFQATT and CDR2 SNEGSKA (reference sequence). V shed 3 bases and J 9 bases; nucleotides not matched to a gene: 11. CDR3 length equals 15 residues. The CDR3 reads CSARGDRGPGSPLHF. CDR3 DNA: TGCAGTGCTAGGGGGGATAGGGGGCCAGGTTCACCCCTCCACTTT.

This clonotype was detected a few times. The genes are TRBV5-1 and TRBJ1-5, with 9 bases fitting TRBD1. The junction had 5 bases not matched to a gene; V was cut back by 4 bases and J by 0 bases. The CDR3 is 16 residues long. CDR1 is SGHRS, CDR2 YFSETQ, per germline. This CDR3 is CASSPGTGSSNQPQHF. The CDR3 nucleotides read TGCGCCAGCAGCCCCGGGACAGGGAGTAGCAATCAGCCCCAGCATTTT. Full variable domain (rest looked up from reference TRBV5-1 and TRBJ1-5): KAGVTQTPRYLIKTRGQQVTLSCSPISGHRSVSWYQQTPGQGLQFLFEYFSETQRNKGNFPGRFSGRQFSNSRSEMNVSTLELGDSALYLCASSPGTGSSNQPQHFGDGTRLSIL.

This clonotype occurred many times. The chain recombines TRBV20-1 with TRBJ2-7; D perhaps matches TRBD2 (6 bases). The CDR3 length is 14 residues. Per germline, CDR1 DFQATT and CDR2 SNEGSKA (reference sequence). The V gene lost 6 bases and the J gene lost 0 bases, with 15 bases spanning the gap. As DNA, the CDR3 is TGCAGTGCAATAAGAGCGGGCAGCTCCTACGAGCAGTACTTC. Protein sequence: CSAIRAGSSYEQYF.

This chain joins TRBV7-1 and TRBJ1-5, with a tentative D call TRBD1 (6 bases). TRBV7-1 is classed as an ORF, of uncertain function. V gave up 6 bases and J gave up 0 bases, with 39 bases separating them. There are 24 residues in the CDR3. CDR3 nucleotides: TGTGCCAGCAGATCCGATAAAAATTCAGGGGTTGAAGGACACCGACCATATAGCAATCAGCCCCAGCATTTT. It codes for CASRSDKNSGVEGHRPYSNQPQHF.

The V gene is TRBV20-1, the J gene TRBJ1-5; the match to TRBD1 covers 8 bases. The CDR3 loop spans 13 amino acids. V shed 6 bases, J shed 11 bases, and the junction held 12 bases outside the gene matches. Germline-derived CDR1 and CDR2 are DFQATT and SNEGSKA (reference sequence). The CDR3 DNA reads as TGCAGTGCGCAGCGTCACAGGGGGGAGGCCCAGCATTTT. Protein sequence: CSAQRHRGEAQHF.

This clonotype was seen more than once but under ten times. The chain employs TRBV29-1 and TRBJ1-2; possibly TRBD1 for D (5 bases). From germline, CDR1 is SQVTM and CDR2 ANQGSEA. CDR3 size: 12 residues. V was pared by 6 bases and J by 1 base, with 9 bases between. Written as DNA, the CDR3 is TGCAGCGTGTCAGACAGTAACTATGGCTACACCTTC. Translating it yields CSVSDSNYGYTF.

This clonotype was detected a few times. This sequence joins TRBV15 and TRBJ2-3; no firm D call. The CDR3 has 12 amino acids. Germline values: CDR1 LNHNV, CDR2 YYDKDF (reference sequence). Trimming took off 3 bases at V and 2 bases at J, with 3 bases between the two ends. CDR3 region: CATSSNTDTQYF. CDR3 DNA sequence: TGTGCCACCAGCAGCAACACAGATACGCAGTATTTT.

This clonotype was detected ten times or more. The chain recombines TRBV5-5 with TRBJ1-6; D is possibly TRBD1 (6 bases). Trimming shortened V by 3 bases and J by 0 bases, and 13 bases separated the two germline ends. Germline V lookup: CDR1 SGHKS, CDR2 YYEKEE (reference sequence). The CDR3 has 17 residues. CDR3 nucleotides: TGTGCCAGCAGCTCCCGGGGGCAAAACTCCTATAATTCACCCCTCCACTTT. This encodes CASSSRGQNSYNSPLHF.

This CDR3 is CASGLVLARQADTQYF. The CDR3, as DNA: TGTGCTAGTGGTTTGGTACTAGCGAGACAGGCAGATACGCAGTATTTT. The V and J genes are TRBV12-5 and TRBJ2-3; D perhaps matches TRBD2 (7 bases). Trimming cost V 0 bases and J 4 bases, with 14 bases left between them. The CDR3 spans 16 residues. Germline assignment: CDR1 LGHNT and CDR2 FRNRAP.